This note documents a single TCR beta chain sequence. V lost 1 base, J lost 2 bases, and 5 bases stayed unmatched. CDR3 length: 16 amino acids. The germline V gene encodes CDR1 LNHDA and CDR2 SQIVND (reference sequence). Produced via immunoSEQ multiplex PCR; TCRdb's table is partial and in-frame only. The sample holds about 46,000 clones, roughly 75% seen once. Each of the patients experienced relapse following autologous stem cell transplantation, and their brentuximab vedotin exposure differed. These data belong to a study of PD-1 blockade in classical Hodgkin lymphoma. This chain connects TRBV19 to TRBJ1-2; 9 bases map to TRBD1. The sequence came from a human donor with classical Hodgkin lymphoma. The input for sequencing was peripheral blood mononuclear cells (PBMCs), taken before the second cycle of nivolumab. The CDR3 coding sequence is TGTGCCAGTAGTATAGGAGGACAGGGGCTAAACTATGGCTACACCTTC. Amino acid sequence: CASSIGGQGLNYGYTF.